Sequencing of this T cell receptor (beta chain) was carried out in a study of Tregs in tolerant kidney transplant recipients. Whole-study findings and limits: Activated donor B cell expansion appeared to reveal the most relevant donor-specific TCRbeta repertoire. Validation in larger populations is needed because few patients were studied. For some patients, primers changed over time, blocking nucleotide-level comparison.

TCRdb keeps only in-frame clones here, not all; method: immunoSEQ multiplex PCR. The table records tens of thousands of clones, 90% to 95% of them present only once. With regard to this clone: Its antigen is unknown.

This CDR3 has 15 residues. Germline V gives CDR1 SGHTA, CDR2 FQGNSA. Trimming took off 5 bases at V and 4 bases at J, with 16 bases between the two ends. The sample here was CD4+ T cells from blood, taken before the transplant. The chain carries TRBV7-2 and TRBJ2-3, with TRBD2 as a possible D gene (6 bases). The source is a human donor who received a combined kidney and bone marrow transplant. CDR3 bases: TGTGCCAGCAGCCCCCCCGGGAGCGGGTCAGATACGCAGTATTTT. Encoded protein: CASSPPGSGSDTQYF.